Shown below are 17 T cell receptor beta chains from a single sample sequenced in a study of T cells in Graves' hyperthyroidism and ophthalmopathy. Amplified TCR beta CDR3 regions derived from RNA transcripts. First-round RT-PCR with HTBI primers amplified the TCR CDR3 region. A single record per CDR3 protein comes from TCRdb applying MiXCR to the multiplex PCR reads. The sample yields roughly 640,000 distinct CDR3 sequences, approximately 15% seen once. The specimen was blood. These receptors came from a woman between 40 and 50 years old with Graves' ophthalmopathy.

This clonotype was detected ten times or more. The rearrangement links TRBV7-8 to TRBJ1-5; tentative D call: TRBD1 (6 bases). V was trimmed by 1 base and J by 0 bases, leaving 16 bases between them. This CDR3 is 18 amino acids long. Germline loops: CDR1 SGHVS, CDR2 FQNEAQ. CDR3 residues: CASSLGSAGVGSNQPQHF. The CDR3 DNA is TGTGCCAGCAGCTTAGGGAGCGCAGGGGTTGGTAGCAATCAGCCCCAGCATTTT.

This clonotype was detected ten times or more. The chain carries TRBV29-1 and TRBJ1-1, with D perhaps matching TRBD1 (6 bases). The V and J ends lost 4 bases and 4 bases respectively, with 13 bases between them. The CDR3 covers 13 residues. Germline-derived CDR1 and CDR2 are SQVTM and ANQGSEA. CDR3 residues: CSVAGAGATEAFF. CDR3 DNA: TGCAGCGTTGCGGGGGCAGGTGCCACTGAAGCTTTCTTT. The whole variable domain, filled in from reference TRBV29-1 and TRBJ1-1, reads SAVISQKPSRDICQRGTSLTIQCQVDSQVTMMFWYRQQPGQSLTLIATANQGSEATYESGFVIDKFPISRPNLTFSTLTVSNMSPEDSSIYLCSVAGAGATEAFFGQGTRLTVV.

This clonotype was picked up many times. The chain recombines TRBV20-1 with TRBJ1-4; D is uncertain. The CDR3 sequence is 12 residues long. Germline V CDR1 and CDR2: DFQATT, SNEGSKA (reference sequence). V was shortened by 6 bases and J by 8 bases, with 13 bases between the two germline ends. This CDR3 reads CSAQGSHEKLFF. Written as DNA, the CDR3 is TGCAGTGCCCAAGGGTCGCACGAAAAACTGTTTTTT.

This clonotype was found many times. The rearrangement joins TRBV6-5 to TRBJ1-2; the match to TRBD1 covers 10 bases. Germline values: CDR1 MNHEY, CDR2 SVGAGI. The length of the CDR3 is 15 residues. The V and J ends lost 5 bases and 8 bases, in that order; junction bases with no gene match: 11. The CDR3 sequence is CASSVLGTGEAGYTF. Here the CDR3 DNA reads TGTGCCAGCAGTGTACTCGGGACAGGGGAGGCAGGCTACACCTTC.

With respect to this clonotype: One end of the junction fails to match germline, which may point to a read error. The chain carries TRBV2 and TRBJ1-1; weak D call: TRBD1 (5 bases). The CDR3 totals 14 residues. The germline gives CDR1 SNHLY, CDR2 FYNNEI. CDR3 protein: CASTRERVGTEASF. CDR3 in DNA: TGTGCCAGCACCAGGGAACGGGTCGGCACTGAAGCTTCCTTT.

In this sample, this clonotype turned up a few times. The CDR3 DNA reads TGTGCCAGCAGTTACTTAGGGCAGTTAAGCAATCAGCCCCAGCATTTT. Protein: CASSYLGQLSNQPQHF. The J gene is TRBJ1-5, the V gene TRBV6-2 or TRBV6-3; D remains unclear. Trimming removed 1 base from V and 1 base from J, with 11 bases in between. Germline V lookup: CDR1 MNHEY, CDR2 SVGEGT. The CDR3 contains 16 residues.

This clonotype has a count of ten or more. The V gene is TRBV2, the J gene TRBJ2-7, with D tentatively TRBD1 (6 bases). CDR3 length: 14 residues. V shed 5 bases and J shed 7 bases, with 18 bases lying between them. Germline V lookup: CDR1 SNHLY, CDR2 FYNNEI. CDR3 amino acids: CASSMRDPRGEQYF. The CDR3 coding sequence is TGTGCCAGCAGTATGAGAGACCCTAGGGGGGAGCAGTACTTC.

The chain combines TRBV20-1 with TRBJ2-7; the match to TRBD2 covers 16 bases. V lost 1 base to trimming and J lost 5 bases; unmatched junction nucleotides: 8. CDR1 and CDR2 from the germline V gene are DFQATT and SNEGSKA (reference sequence). The CDR3 contains 17 residues. CDR3 loop: CSARGGTSGRAPDEQYF. CDR3 in DNA: TGCAGTGCTAGAGGGGGGACTAGCGGGAGGGCCCCGGACGAGCAGTACTTC.

J is TRBJ2-3 and V is TRBV5-1, with a tentative D call TRBD1 (6 bases). Germline V gene lookup returns CDR1 SGHRS and CDR2 YFSETQ. The CDR3 is 15 amino acids. V lost 4 bases to trimming and J lost 3 bases, with 15 bases between them. In DNA form, the CDR3 reads TGCGCCAGCAGCCTGCAACAGGGATGGACAGATACGCAGTATTTT. This translates into CASSLQQGWTDTQYF.

This clonotype appeared a single time. The rearrangement links TRBV12-3 or TRBV12-4 to TRBJ2-2; TRBD2 aligns across 11 bases. J lost 5 bases, V lost 5 bases, and 10 bases had no gene match. The CDR3 loop spans 17 amino acids. The CDR3 coding sequence is TGTGCCAGCAGTCCTCAGACTAGCGGGACCATAACCGGGGAGCTGTTTTTT. It codes for CASSPQTSGTITGELFF.

A word on this clonotype: This may arise from a read error, as a much more abundant clone is one base away. The chain uses TRBV7-2 and TRBJ1-1, with no clear D. In germline, CDR1 is SGHTA, CDR2 FQGNSA. This CDR3 region has 13 residues. V was clipped by 1 base and J by 4 bases, with 7 bases between them. This CDR3 is CASSLEEVTEAFF. The CDR3 DNA is TGTGCCAGCAGCTTAGAGGAGGTCACTGAAGCTTTCTTT.

This clonotype appeared a few times. The V and J genes are TRBV4-1 and TRBJ2-7; 7 bases map to TRBD1. Germline V lookup: CDR1 MGHRA, CDR2 YSYEKL. V lost 2 bases to trimming and J lost 4 bases; unmatched junction nucleotides: 11. The CDR3 is 16 residues long. The CDR3 loop is CASSQNFRQGVYEQYF. CDR3 sequence (DNA): TGCGCCAGCAGCCAAAATTTCAGGCAGGGGGTATACGAGCAGTACTTC.

This clonotype appeared many times. V usage is TRBV5-1 and J usage is TRBJ2-5, with a tentative D call TRBD1 (6 bases). V lost 2 bases to trimming and J lost 1 base, with 9 bases between them. This CDR3 is 14 amino acids long. Germline CDR1 is SGHRS and CDR2 is YFSETQ. The CDR3 nucleotides read TGCGCCAGCAGCTTAGGACAGACCCAAGAGACCCAGTACTTC. As protein: CASSLGQTQETQYF.

Worth noting for this clonotype: This may come from a read error, since a much larger clone is one base off. V and J are TRBV2 and TRBJ1-4; D not resolved. CDR1 is SNHLY, CDR2 FYNNEI, per germline. The CDR3 is 12 amino acids. The CDR3 here is CANSDSNEKLFF. In DNA, the CDR3 is TGTGCCAACAGTGATTCTAATGAAAAACTGTTTTTT.

DNA of the CDR3: TGTGCCAGCAGTGAAGACCAAACACCAGGGAACGAGCAGTACTTC. The encoded protein is CASSEDQTPGNEQYF. The chain carries TRBV2 and TRBJ2-7, with a weak D call TRBD1 (5 bases). This CDR3 contains 15 residues. Germline V gives CDR1 SNHLY, CDR2 FYNNEI. V lost 1 base to trimming and J lost 5 bases, with 15 bases between them. The full variable domain, with the rest looked up from reference TRBV2 and TRBJ2-7, is EPEVTQTPSHQVTQMGQEVILRCVPISNHLYFYWYRQILGQKVEFLVSFYNNEISEKSEIFDDQFSVERPDGSNFTLKIRSTKLEDSAMYFCASSEDQTPGNEQYFGPGTRLTVT.

In its sample, this clonotype was seen a few times. A junction end diverges from the germline sequence, so it may reflect a read error. This chain joins TRBV11-2 and TRBJ1-2; no firm D call. The CDR3 covers 13 residues. Germline CDR1 and CDR2: SGHAT and FQNNGV. CDR3 sequence (DNA): TGTGCCAGCAGCCGGGCTTTGGACTATGGCTACGCCTTC. It is translated as CASSRALDYGYAF. Drawing the rest from reference TRBV11-2 and TRBJ1-2, the complete variable domain is EAGVAQSPRYKIIEKRQSVAFWCNPISGHATLYWYQQILGQGPKLLIQFQNNGVVDDSQLPKDRFSAERLKGVDSTLKIQPAKLEDSAVYLCASSRALDYGYAFGSGTRLTVV.

This clonotype was counted a few times. This sequence joins TRBV13 and TRBJ1-6; 8 bases align to TRBD1. With V trimmed by 5 bases and J by 9 bases, 9 bases remained unmatched. CDR3 length equals 15 residues. CDR1 is PRHDT, CDR2 FYEKMQ, per germline (reference sequence). Here the CDR3 reads CASSRDRQRSSPLHF. The DNA for the CDR3 is TGTGCCAGCAGCCGGGACAGGCAGCGAAGTTCACCCCTCCACTTT.